This T cell receptor beta chain derives from a study of blood T cell repertoires in COVID-19 (dated by TCRdb to 2020 to 2021). Concerning the study at large: Samples from collaborators originated in the United States, Italy and Spain and spanned both the acute and convalescent phases of COVID-19. Where available, HLA class I and class II types were taken from metadata supplied by the sample provider and were not determined by assay-based typing. Samples were obtained from the ongoing ImmuneRACE study (first 160 participants) and from about 1,300 subjects provided by 6 global collaborators. A freely available public database, intended as a resource for researchers studying the immune response to SARS-CoV-2, is where the repertoires were released. The prospective study material was composed of cDNA or gDNA derived from T cells, B-cell-depleted T cells, or PBMCs. Sample metadata almost always included a de-identified subject ID, COVID-19 status, age in years and sex. Subjects who had been exposed to COVID-19, were actively infected with it, or had recovered from it provided the deeply sampled blood TCRbeta repertoires that made up the dataset.

The immunoSEQ Assay, a bias-controlled multiplex PCR, was used to amplify TCRbeta CDR3 regions from genomic DNA. As for the original processing: The number of nucleated cells in each sample was estimated by amplification of reference gene primers within the assay. Sequence reads were collapsed and filtered to measure the absolute abundance of every unique TCRbeta CDR3 rearrangement. For each sample, productive Simpson clonality was calculated as the square root of Simpson's diversity index over productive rearrangements. This immuneACCESS table, as held by TCRdb, lists in-frame sequences with V and J called but not all clones. Of the missing ones, under half trace to an unresolved V gene in checked studies; the others have no known cause. V and J calls and clone size are given by that table; D and trimming were obtained from the DNA. The sample data list 470,000 or so clones, and around 90% of these were observed just once. The ten most abundant clones make up 1.5% to 2% of the sample.

Taken from the germline V gene (reference sequence), the CDR1 and CDR2 loops are LGHDT and YNNKEL. The CDR3 runs 17 amino acids, cysteine and phenylalanine included. The only DNA kept is the CDR3, 51 bases in frame from the first base. Trimming accounts for 4 bases at V and 5 bases at J, while the number of junction bases matched to no gene is 14. Overall study results and their limits: Clinical and demographic metadata were provided uncurated, with the amount varying by source and participant.

Participants in the prospective study were enrolled through a virtual design, were aged about 18 to 89 years, and lived in 24 United States geographic areas. Cohort assignment in the prospective study relied on participant-reported clinical history from a screening survey and a study questionnaire. Each participant in the prospective study had whole blood, serum and a nasopharyngeal or oropharyngeal swab collected by mobile phlebotomists. Prospective study participants could optionally give additional blood draws and questionnaires over an approximately 2-month period. Before DNA extraction, blood samples from the prospective study were shipped at room temperature or frozen. Regarding this clone: The antigen it binds to is not known. The sample holds no much larger clone one base away, and base qualities are not on file.

The specimen sequenced was PBMCs or T cells enriched from blood (not recorded which). This TCR was sampled from a young woman with acute COVID-19. Recombination connected TRBV3-1 (or the pseudogene TRBV3-2) to TRBJ2-7, with 10 junctional bases fitting TRBD2. The CDR3 region has the sequence CASSRGVLAGDRDEQYF. The nucleotides are TGTGCCAGCAGCCGGGGGGTCCTAGCGGGAGATCGGGACGAGCAGTACTTC.